Each of the 24 T cell receptor beta chains below was sequenced from the same sample in a study of shared clonotypes between healthy human individuals. Assay used: immunoSEQ multiplex PCR; TCRdb lists only in-frame clones, some missing. The table includes roughly 700,000 clones, under 80% detected once. The sample comprised memory CD4+ T cells sorted from blood. Documented subset: CD45RA-negative fraction. These receptors were taken from a young woman in good health.

A few counts support this clone. The J gene is TRBJ2-1, the V gene TRBV28; TRBD1 or TRBD2 may be the D gene (6 bases each). The CDR3 length is 16 residues. Per germline, CDR1 MDHEN and CDR2 SYDVKM. The V and J ends lost 6 bases and 4 bases respectively, with 19 bases between them. CDR3 protein: CASRKRGAQKYNEQFF. CDR3 DNA sequence: TGTGCCAGCAGGAAAAGGGGGGCGCAGAAGTACAATGAGCAGTTCTTC.

J is TRBJ1-2 and V is TRBV19; TRBD1 matches at 8 bases. Trimming at V came to 6 bases and at J to 5 bases, leaving 8 bases not matched to a gene. Germline V lookup: CDR1 LNHDA, CDR2 SQIVND (reference sequence). This CDR3 is built from 14 residues. The CDR3 region is CASRVRQGRYGYTF. CDR3 in DNA: TGTGCCAGTAGAGTTCGACAGGGGCGGTATGGCTACACCTTC.

As DNA, the CDR3 is TGTGCCAGCAGCCCACGAGTTATAGCCACAGATACGCAGTATTTT. Protein sequence: CASSPRVIATDTQYF. The rearrangement joins TRBV7-2 to TRBJ2-3; D unclear. Germline-derived CDR1 and CDR2 are SGHTA and FQGNSA. There are 15 residues in the CDR3. Trimming stripped 5 bases from V and 2 bases from J, with 14 bases between.

As regards this clone: This probably arose from a read error, given a far larger clone one base away. The chain joins TRBV6-4 to TRBJ1-1; TRBD1 might be the D (6 bases). CDR3 length equals 13 residues. Germline V gene lookup returns CDR1 MRHNA and CDR2 SNTAGT. Trimming stripped 6 bases from V and 1 base from J, with 9 bases between. The CDR3 bases are TGTGCCAGCAGCCCGACAGGGAACACTGAAGCTTTCTTT. This sequence encodes CASSPTGNTEAFF.

CDR3 residues: CASRLTLNTDTQYF. The CDR3 DNA follows: TGTGCCAGCCGACTAACACTAAACACAGATACGCAGTATTTT. The V call is TRBV5-6, the J call TRBJ2-3; tentative D call: TRBD2 (5 bases). Germline V gene data show CDR1 as SGHDT and CDR2 as YYEEEE. Trimming left V 7 bases short and J 2 bases short, with 14 bases between. The CDR3 is 14 residues long.

This rearrangement joins TRBV29-1 to TRBJ1-5; D gene ambiguous. The V end lost 7 bases, the J end lost 1 base, and 2 bases lay between the germline ends. The germline V gene has CDR1 SQVTM and CDR2 ANQGSEA. This CDR3 has 10 amino acids. The CDR3 bases are TGCAGCGGGAGCAATCAGCCCCAGCATTTT. Its protein is CSGSNQPQHF.

The rearrangement links TRBV25-1 to TRBJ2-1; D is perhaps TRBD2 (6 bases). The length of the CDR3 is 15 residues. CDR1 is MGHDK and CDR2 is SYGVNS in the germline V gene. V lost 7 bases and J lost 5, with 18 bases in between. The CDR3: CASTPLEGLNNEQFF. The CDR3, as DNA: TGTGCCAGCACACCCTTGGAGGGATTGAACAATGAGCAGTTCTTC.

The rearrangement joins TRBV11-2 to TRBJ1-1; tentative D call: TRBD1 (5 bases). Germline V gene data show CDR1 as SGHAT and CDR2 as FQNNGV. CDR3 size: 14 residues. V gave up 5 bases and J gave up 0 bases, with 10 bases separating them. DNA of the CDR3: TGTGCCAGCAGCGGAGAAGGGGTGAACACTGAAGCTTTCTTT. This gives the protein CASSGEGVNTEAFF. The whole variable domain, filled in from reference TRBV11-2 and TRBJ1-1, reads EAGVAQSPRYKIIEKRQSVAFWCNPISGHATLYWYQQILGQGPKLLIQFQNNGVVDDSQLPKDRFSAERLKGVDSTLKIQPAKLEDSAVYLCASSGEGVNTEAFFGQGTRLTVV.

The rearrangement joins TRBV6-5 to TRBJ2-5; no clear D gene. Looked up from germline, CDR1 is MNHEY and CDR2 is SVGAGI. The CDR3 has 11 amino acids. The V end lost 5 bases, the J end lost 5 bases, and 6 bases lay between the germline ends. In DNA, the CDR3 is TGTGCCAGCAGTGCCCAGGAGACCCAGTACTTC. Its translation is CASSAQETQYF.

As concerns this clone: One base separates it from a far larger clone, so it is likely a read error. The chain couples TRBV5-8 to TRBJ2-5; D is unclear. V was trimmed by 6 bases and J by 5 bases, leaving 14 bases between them. Germline CDR1 reads SGHTS; CDR2 reads YDEGEE. The CDR3 loop spans 13 amino acids. In DNA, the CDR3 is TGTGCCAGCAACCCCCCCGGGCTGGAGACCCAGTACTTC. Translating gives CASNPPGLETQYF.

This clone has just one count. The chain is built from TRBV6-5 and TRBJ2-5; D assignment may be TRBD1 or TRBD2 (5 bases each). The V and J ends lost 4 bases and 1 base respectively, with 16 bases between them. CDR1 is MNHEY, CDR2 SVGAGI, per germline. CDR3 length: 16 amino acids. The CDR3 bases are TGTGCCAGCAGTTCTTATGACTCGGGGCCCCAAGAGACCCAGTACTTC. It encodes CASSSYDSGPQETQYF.

This rearrangement joins TRBV12-5 to TRBJ2-3; D is uncertain. Germline CDR1 is LGHNT and CDR2 is FRNRAP. The CDR3 is 12 amino acids. The germline V and J ends were trimmed by 5 bases and 6 bases, with 9 bases remaining between them. In DNA form, the CDR3 reads TGTGCTAGTGGTCTCCGGTGGGATACGCAGTATTTT. This sequence encodes CASGLRWDTQYF. Complete variable domain (other parts from reference TRBV12-5 and TRBJ2-3): DARVTQTPRHKVTEMGQEVTMRCQPILGHNTVFWYRQTMMQGLELLAYFRNRAPLDDSGMPKDRFSAEMPDATLATLKIQPSEPRDSAVYFCASGLRWDTQYFGPGTRLTVL.

The CDR3 sequence: CASYGTGGHEQYF. CDR3 nucleotide sequence: TGCGCCAGCTACGGAACAGGAGGTCACGAGCAGTACTTC. The chain recombines TRBV5-1 with TRBJ2-7; D may be TRBD1 or TRBD2 (5 bases each). This CDR3 contains 13 residues. Trimming took off 7 bases at V and 5 bases at J, with 16 bases between the two ends. Germline loops: CDR1 SGHRS, CDR2 YFSETQ.

This rearrangement joins TRBV18 to TRBJ1-1, with D maybe TRBD1 (5 bases). The V end was cut by 1 base, the J end by 0 bases, with 18 bases between. The CDR3 has 18 amino acids. Germline V gene sequence: CDR1 KGHSH, CDR2 LQKENI. The CDR3 bases are TGTGCCAGCTCACCACGCATGGGGCAGACCTATATGAACACTGAAGCTTTCTTT. Amino acids: CASSPRMGQTYMNTEAFF. The whole variable domain, remainder taken from reference TRBV18 and TRBJ1-1, is NAGVMQNPRHLVRRRGQEARLRCSPMKGHSHVYWYRQLPEEGLKFMVYLQKENIIDESGMPKERFSAEFPKEGPSILRIQQVVRGDSAAYFCASSPRMGQTYMNTEAFFGQGTRLTVV.

A few counts support this clone. This rearrangement joins TRBV9 to TRBJ2-5; TRBD2 aligns across 14 bases. The CDR3 spans 17 residues. V trimming: 4 bases; J trimming: 2 bases; junction bases outside the gene matches: 7. Germline values: CDR1 SGDLS, CDR2 YYNGEE. The CDR3 coding sequence is TGTGCCAGCAGCACCGGACTAGCGGGAGGCCCTCAAGAGACCCAGTACTTC. Amino acids: CASSTGLAGGPQETQYF.

The CDR3 sequence is CASSTTEGGLYEQYF. The CDR3 DNA is TGTGCCAGCAGTACGACAGAGGGAGGGCTCTACGAGCAGTACTTC. V is TRBV7-3 and J is TRBJ2-7, with TRBD2 matching 7 bases. V dropped 6 bases and J dropped 3; count of bases not matched to a gene: 11. Germline CDR1 SGHTA, CDR2 FQGTGA. The length of the CDR3 is 15 residues.

The V gene is TRBV28, the J gene TRBJ1-1, with D hard to call. Trimming stripped 4 bases from V and 1 base from J, with 13 bases between. This CDR3 has 15 residues. Germline V gives CDR1 MDHEN, CDR2 SYDVKM. The CDR3: CASSYWASENTEAFF. Written as DNA, the CDR3 is TGTGCCAGCAGTTATTGGGCCTCCGAGAACACTGAAGCTTTCTTT.

Note on this clone: Within the sample, other DNA sequences also encode this same CDR3. The rearrangement joins TRBV28 to TRBJ2-7; unclear D gene. The germline V gene has CDR1 MDHEN and CDR2 SYDVKM. V was pared by 2 bases and J by 4 bases, with 6 bases between. The CDR3 runs to 12 residues. The chain's CDR3 is CASSLLVYEQYF. The CDR3 DNA reads TGTGCCAGCAGTTTACTGGTGTACGAGCAGTACTTC.

This clone occurred many times. J is TRBJ2-7 and V is TRBV5-6; 9 nucleotides agree with TRBD1. This CDR3 is 13 amino acids long. Losses at the gene ends were 4 bases for V and 10 bases for J; bases not matched to a gene: 9. Germline V CDR1 and CDR2: SGHDT, YYEEEE. CDR3: CASSLVGQGRQYF. As DNA, the CDR3 is TGTGCCAGCAGCCTCGTAGGACAGGGGCGTCAGTACTTC.

The CDR3 nucleotides are TGTGCCAGCAGTGAAATGGGGGGTACTGAAGCTTTCTTT. Its protein product is CASSEMGGTEAFF. The chain uses TRBV2 and TRBJ1-1, with D possibly matching TRBD1 (5 bases). V shed 2 bases and J shed 5 bases, with 9 bases lying between them. The CDR3 contains 13 residues. Looked up from germline, CDR1 is SNHLY and CDR2 is FYNNEI. Filled out from reference TRBV2 and TRBJ1-1, the complete variable domain reads EPEVTQTPSHQVTQMGQEVILRCVPISNHLYFYWYRQILGQKVEFLVSFYNNEISEKSEIFDDQFSVERPDGSNFTLKIRSTKLEDSAMYFCASSEMGGTEAFFGQGTRLTVV.

The J gene is TRBJ2-3, the V gene TRBV5-1, with D possibly being TRBD1 (6 bases). V was shortened by 0 bases and J by 0 bases, with 8 bases between the two germline ends. Germline V lookup: CDR1 SGHRS, CDR2 YFSETQ. The CDR3 consists of 15 residues. The CDR3 nucleotides read TGCGCCAGCAGCTTGGAACAGGGAAGCACAGATACGCAGTATTTT. Protein product: CASSLEQGSTDTQYF.

This clone showed up just a few times. Distinct nucleotide sequences in the sample also encode this CDR3. This chain connects TRBV20-1 to TRBJ1-1, with D tentatively TRBD1 (5 bases). With 1 base removed from V and 8 bases from J, the gap between germline ends came to 5 bases. This CDR3 region has 10 residues. Germline V CDR1 and CDR2: DFQATT, SNEGSKA (reference sequence). CDR3 coding DNA: TGCAGTGCTAGAGGGACAGAAGCTTTCTTT. This translates into CSARGTEAFF.

The chain couples TRBV7-9 to TRBJ1-3, with a possible D match to TRBD1 (6 bases). The CDR3 has 16 residues. CDR1 is SEHNR, CDR2 FQNEAQ, per germline (reference sequence). Trimming left V 7 bases short and J 1 base short, with 17 bases between. CDR3 bases: TGTGCCAGCATCAGAGTAGGGGGGCTTTCTGGAAACACCATATATTTT. Translation: CASIRVGGLSGNTIYF. The whole variable domain, filled in from reference TRBV7-9 and TRBJ1-3, reads DTGVSQNPRHKITKRGQNVTFRCDPISEHNRLYWYRQTLGQGPEFLTYFQNEAQLEKSRLLSDRFSAERPKGSFSTLEIQRTEQGDSAMYLCASIRVGGLSGNTIYFGEGSWLTVV.

Turning to this clone: This may stem from a read error, because a much larger clone lies one nucleotide away. Other DNA sequences in this specimen translate into the identical CDR3. The V gene is TRBV5-1, the J gene TRBJ2-5; TRBD2 aligns across 14 bases. The last part of the DNA fits TRBJ2-7 better; the J call may be wrong. Per the germline V gene, CDR1 is SGHRS and CDR2 is YFSETQ. The CDR3 extends over 16 amino acids. The CDR3 DNA reads TGCGCCAGCAGCACCGGGACTAGCGGGGGCTCCTACGAGCAGTACTTC. Its translation: CASSTGTSGGSYEQYF.